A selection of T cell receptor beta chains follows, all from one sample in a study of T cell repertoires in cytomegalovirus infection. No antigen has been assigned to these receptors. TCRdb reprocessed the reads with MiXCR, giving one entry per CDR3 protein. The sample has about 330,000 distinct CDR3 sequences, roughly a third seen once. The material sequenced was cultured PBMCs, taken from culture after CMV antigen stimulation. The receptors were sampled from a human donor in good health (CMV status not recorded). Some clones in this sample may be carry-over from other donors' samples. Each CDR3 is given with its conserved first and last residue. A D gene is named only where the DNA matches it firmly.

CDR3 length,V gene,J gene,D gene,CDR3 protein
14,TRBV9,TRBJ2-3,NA,CASSGRFDTDTQYF
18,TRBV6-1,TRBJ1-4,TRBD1,CASSEAPGTGPGGEKLFF
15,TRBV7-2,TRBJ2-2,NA,CASSPRTIGGGELFF
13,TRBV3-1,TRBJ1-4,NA,CASSQGGPLKLFF
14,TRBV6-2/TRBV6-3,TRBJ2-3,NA,CASSYSGVSDTQYF
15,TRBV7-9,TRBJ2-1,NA,CASSSLQREFDEQFF
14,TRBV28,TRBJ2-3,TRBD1,CASSIGGGTDTQYF
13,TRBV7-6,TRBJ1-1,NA,CASSRDLLRPAFF
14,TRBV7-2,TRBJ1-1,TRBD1,CASSIRMTGSEAFF
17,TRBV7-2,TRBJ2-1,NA,CASSLAPLPRVGNEQFF
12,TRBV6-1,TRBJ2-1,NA,CASIPGTNEQFF
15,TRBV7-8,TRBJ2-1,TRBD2,CASSFGRAPYNEQFF
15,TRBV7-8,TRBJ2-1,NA,CASSLDSSSYNEQFF
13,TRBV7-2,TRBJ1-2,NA,CASSFGGFYRYTF
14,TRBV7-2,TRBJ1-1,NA,CASSLTGLNTEAFF
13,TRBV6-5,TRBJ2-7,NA,CASAAAGAHEQYF
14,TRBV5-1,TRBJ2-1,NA,CASSIGTANNEQFF